This TCR beta chain originates from a study of T-cell reconstitution after alpha-beta-depleted transplantation in children. This sample's TCRbeta library carried unique molecular identifier barcodes. TCRdb re-called the PCR reads with MiXCR, one entry per CDR3 protein. In the table there are about 540,000 distinct CDR3 sequences, roughly 18% of which are singletons. The CDR3 is 15 residues long. The junction had 15 bases not matched to a gene; V was cut back by 5 bases and J by 9 bases. Germline loops: CDR1 LGHDT, CDR2 YNNKEL (reference sequence). The origin of this receptor is a human donor who donated a stem cell graft to a child with acute lymphoblastic leukemia. The rearrangement links TRBV3-1 to TRBJ1-2; 7 bases match TRBD1. The input for sequencing was PBMCs from the stem cell graft donor, taken from the stem cell graft. The CDR3 region is CASSSGQPGLGSYTF. The DNA for the CDR3 is TGTGCCAGCAGCTCGGGACAGCCCGGCCTCGGTAGCTACACCTTC.